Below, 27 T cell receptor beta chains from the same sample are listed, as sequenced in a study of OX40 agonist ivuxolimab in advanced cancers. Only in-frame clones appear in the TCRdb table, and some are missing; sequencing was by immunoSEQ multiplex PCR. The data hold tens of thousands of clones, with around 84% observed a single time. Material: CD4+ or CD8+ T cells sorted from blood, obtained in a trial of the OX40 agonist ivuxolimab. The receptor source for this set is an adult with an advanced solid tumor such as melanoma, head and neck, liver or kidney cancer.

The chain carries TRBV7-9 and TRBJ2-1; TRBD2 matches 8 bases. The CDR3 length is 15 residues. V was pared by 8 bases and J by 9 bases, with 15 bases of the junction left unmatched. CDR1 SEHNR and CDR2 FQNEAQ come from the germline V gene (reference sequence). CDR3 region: CASLRGGGGQVEQFF. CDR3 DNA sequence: TGTGCCAGCCTAAGGGGGGGCGGGGGGCAGGTTGAGCAGTTCTTC.

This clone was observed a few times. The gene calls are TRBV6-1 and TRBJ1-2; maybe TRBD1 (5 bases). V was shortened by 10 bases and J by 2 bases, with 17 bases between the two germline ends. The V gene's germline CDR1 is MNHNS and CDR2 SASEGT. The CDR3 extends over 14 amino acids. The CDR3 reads CAIAEGWANYGYTF. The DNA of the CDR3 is TGTGCCATCGCGGAGGGGTGGGCGAACTATGGCTACACCTTC.

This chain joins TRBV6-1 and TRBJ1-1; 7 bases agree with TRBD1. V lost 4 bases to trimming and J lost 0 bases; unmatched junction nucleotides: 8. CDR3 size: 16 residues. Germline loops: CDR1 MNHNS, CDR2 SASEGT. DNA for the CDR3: TGTGCCAGCAGTGCCGTCCTGACAGGGATGAACACTGAAGCTTTCTTT. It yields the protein CASSAVLTGMNTEAFF.

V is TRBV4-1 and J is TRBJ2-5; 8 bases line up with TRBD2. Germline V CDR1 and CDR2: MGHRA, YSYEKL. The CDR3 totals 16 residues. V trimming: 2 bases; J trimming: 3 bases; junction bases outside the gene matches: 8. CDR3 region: CASSQSGSGMEETQYF. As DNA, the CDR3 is TGCGCCAGCAGCCAATCGGGTAGCGGGATGGAAGAGACCCAGTACTTC.

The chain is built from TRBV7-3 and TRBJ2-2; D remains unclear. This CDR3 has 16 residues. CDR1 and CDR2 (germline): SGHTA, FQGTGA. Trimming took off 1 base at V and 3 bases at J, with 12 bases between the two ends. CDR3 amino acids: CASSLRRASHTGELFF. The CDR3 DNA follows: TGTGCCAGCAGCTTAAGACGGGCCTCGCACACCGGGGAGCTGTTTTTT.

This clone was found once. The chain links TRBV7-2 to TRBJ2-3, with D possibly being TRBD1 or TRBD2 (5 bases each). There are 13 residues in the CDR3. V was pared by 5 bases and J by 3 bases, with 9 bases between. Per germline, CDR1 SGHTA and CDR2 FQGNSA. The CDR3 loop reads CASSRDGTDTQYF. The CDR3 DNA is TGTGCCAGCAGCAGGGACGGTACAGATACGCAGTATTTT.

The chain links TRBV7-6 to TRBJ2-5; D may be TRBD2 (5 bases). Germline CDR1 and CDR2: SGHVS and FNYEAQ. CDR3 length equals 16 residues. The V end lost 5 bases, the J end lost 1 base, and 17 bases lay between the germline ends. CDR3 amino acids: CASSISLSGVQETQYF. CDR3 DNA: TGTGCCAGCAGCATCTCCCTCAGCGGCGTCCAAGAGACCCAGTACTTC. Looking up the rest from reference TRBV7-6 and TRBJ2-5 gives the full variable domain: GAGVSQSPRYKVTKRGQDVALRCDPISGHVSLYWYRQALGQGPEFLTYFNYEAQQDKSGLPNDRFSAERPEGSISTLTIQRTEQRDSAMYRCASSISLSGVQETQYFGPGTRLLVL.

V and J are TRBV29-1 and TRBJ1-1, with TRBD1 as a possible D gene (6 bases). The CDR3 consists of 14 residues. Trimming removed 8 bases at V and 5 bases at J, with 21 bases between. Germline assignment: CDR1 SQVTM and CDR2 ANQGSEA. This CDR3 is CSHKGGAGTTEAFF. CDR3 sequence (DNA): TGCAGCCACAAGGGAGGGGCCGGGACAACTGAAGCTTTCTTT.

The CDR3 loop is CASRTPGAGHTEAFF. As DNA, the CDR3 is TGTGCAAGTCGCACCCCTGGGGCAGGGCACACTGAAGCTTTCTTT. V usage is TRBV12-2 and J usage is TRBJ1-1; no check of the table's D call, TRBD1, against the DNA was made. TRBV12-2 is shown as a pseudogene. CDR3 size: 15 residues.

CDR3 DNA: TGTGCCAGCTCACCCGACTGGCGAGAGACCCAGTACTTC. Translating it yields CASSPDWRETQYF. The rearrangement uses TRBV18 and TRBJ2-5, with D unresolved. Trimming cost V 3 bases and J 4 bases, with 9 bases left between them. This CDR3 has 13 residues. The germline gives CDR1 KGHSH, CDR2 LQKENI.

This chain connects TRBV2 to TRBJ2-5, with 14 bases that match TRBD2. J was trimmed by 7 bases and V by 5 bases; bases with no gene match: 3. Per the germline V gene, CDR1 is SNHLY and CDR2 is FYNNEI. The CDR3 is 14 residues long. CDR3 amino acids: CASSPGLAGGTQYF. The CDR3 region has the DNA TGTGCCAGCAGTCCTGGACTAGCGGGGGGGACCCAGTACTTC.

The CDR3 DNA sequence: TGTGCCAGTAGTCCCGACAGAGCTAACTATGGCTACACCTTC. Residues: CASSPDRANYGYTF. The V gene is TRBV19, the J gene TRBJ1-2; TRBD1 might be the D (5 bases). Trimming took off 5 bases at V and 0 bases at J, with 10 bases between the two ends. The CDR3 is 14 residues long. In germline, CDR1 is LNHDA, CDR2 SQIVND (reference sequence).

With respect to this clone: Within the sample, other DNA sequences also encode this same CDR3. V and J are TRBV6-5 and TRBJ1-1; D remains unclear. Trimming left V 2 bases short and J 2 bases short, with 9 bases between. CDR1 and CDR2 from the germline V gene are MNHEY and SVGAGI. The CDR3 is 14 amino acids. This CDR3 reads CASSYVGSNTEAFF. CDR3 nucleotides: TGTGCCAGCAGTTACGTGGGCTCCAACACTGAAGCTTTCTTT.

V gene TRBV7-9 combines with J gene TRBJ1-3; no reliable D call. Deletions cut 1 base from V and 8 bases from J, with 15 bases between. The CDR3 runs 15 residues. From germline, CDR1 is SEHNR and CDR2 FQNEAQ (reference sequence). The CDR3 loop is CASSLGGRFGDTIYF. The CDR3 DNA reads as TGTGCCAGCAGCTTAGGGGGAAGGTTCGGAGACACCATATATTTT.

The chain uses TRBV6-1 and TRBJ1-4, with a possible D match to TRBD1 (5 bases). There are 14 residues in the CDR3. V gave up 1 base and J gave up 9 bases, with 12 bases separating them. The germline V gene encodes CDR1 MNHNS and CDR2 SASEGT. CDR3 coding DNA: TGTGCCAGCAGTGAAGGGGGGACTGTAAAAAAACTGTTTTTT. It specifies CASSEGGTVKKLFF.

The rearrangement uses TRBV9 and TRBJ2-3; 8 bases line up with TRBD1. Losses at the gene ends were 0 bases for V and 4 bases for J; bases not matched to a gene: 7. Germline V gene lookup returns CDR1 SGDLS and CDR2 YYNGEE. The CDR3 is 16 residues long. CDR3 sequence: CASSVAWTGISDTQYF. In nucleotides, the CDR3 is TGTGCCAGCAGCGTAGCTTGGACAGGGATTTCAGATACGCAGTATTTT.

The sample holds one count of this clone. Here the CDR3 reads CASSLAGGRSEQFF. The DNA for the CDR3 is TGTGCCAGCAGCTTAGCGGGGGGCCGCAGTGAGCAGTTCTTC. The V gene is TRBV7-9, the J gene TRBJ2-1; tentatively, D is TRBD1 or TRBD2 (6 bases each). Trimming stripped 0 bases from V and 9 bases from J, with 12 bases between. Germline V gene data show CDR1 as SEHNR and CDR2 as FQNEAQ (reference sequence). This CDR3 has 14 amino acids.

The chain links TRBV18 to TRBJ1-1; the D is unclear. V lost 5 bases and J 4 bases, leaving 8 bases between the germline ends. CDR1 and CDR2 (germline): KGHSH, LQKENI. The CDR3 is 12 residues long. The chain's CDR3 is CASSSHSTEAFF. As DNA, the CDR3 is TGTGCCAGCTCATCTCATAGCACTGAAGCTTTCTTT.

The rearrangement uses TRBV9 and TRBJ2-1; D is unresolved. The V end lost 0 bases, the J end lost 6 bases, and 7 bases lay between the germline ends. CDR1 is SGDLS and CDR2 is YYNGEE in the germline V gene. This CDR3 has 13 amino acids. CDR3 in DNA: TGTGCCAGCAGCGTAGTGGGTAGCAATGAGCAGTTCTTC. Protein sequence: CASSVVGSNEQFF.

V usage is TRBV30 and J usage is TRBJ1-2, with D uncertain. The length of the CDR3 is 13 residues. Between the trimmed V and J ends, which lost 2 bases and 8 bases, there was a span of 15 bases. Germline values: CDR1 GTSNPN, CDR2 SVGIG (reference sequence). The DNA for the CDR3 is TGTGCCTGGAGTCCCCAGACGGTTAAGGGCTACACCTTC. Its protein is CAWSPQTVKGYTF.

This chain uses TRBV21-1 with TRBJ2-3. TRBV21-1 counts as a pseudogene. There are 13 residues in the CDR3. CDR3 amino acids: CASQTGLRDTQYF. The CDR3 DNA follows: TGTGCCAGCCAGACGGGCCTAAGAGATACGCAGTATTTT.

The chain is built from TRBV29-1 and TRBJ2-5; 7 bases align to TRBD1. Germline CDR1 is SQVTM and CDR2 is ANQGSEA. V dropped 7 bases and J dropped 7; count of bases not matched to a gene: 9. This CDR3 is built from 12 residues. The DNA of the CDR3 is TGCAGCGCCGTGACAGGGATGGGGACCCAGTACTTC. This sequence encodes CSAVTGMGTQYF.

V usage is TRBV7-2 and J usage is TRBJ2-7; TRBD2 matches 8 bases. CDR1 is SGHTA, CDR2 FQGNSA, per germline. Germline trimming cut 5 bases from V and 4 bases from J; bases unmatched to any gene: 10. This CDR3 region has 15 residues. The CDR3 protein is CASSPIGGAAYEQYF. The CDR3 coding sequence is TGTGCCAGCAGCCCAATCGGGGGGGCCGCGTACGAGCAGTACTTC.

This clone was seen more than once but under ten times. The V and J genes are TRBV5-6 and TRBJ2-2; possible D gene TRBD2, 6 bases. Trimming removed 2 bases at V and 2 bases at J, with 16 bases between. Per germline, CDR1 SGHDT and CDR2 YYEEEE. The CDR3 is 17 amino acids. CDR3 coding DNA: TGTGCCAGCAGCTTCGGACTACACAACCTCAACACCGGGGAGCTGTTTTTT. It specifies CASSFGLHNLNTGELFF. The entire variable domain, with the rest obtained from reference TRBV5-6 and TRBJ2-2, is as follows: DAGVTQSPTHLIKTRGQQVTLRCSPKSGHDTVSWYQQALGQGPQFIFQYYEEEERQRGNFPDRFSGHQFPNYSSELNVNALLLGDSALYLCASSFGLHNLNTGELFFGEGSRLTVL.

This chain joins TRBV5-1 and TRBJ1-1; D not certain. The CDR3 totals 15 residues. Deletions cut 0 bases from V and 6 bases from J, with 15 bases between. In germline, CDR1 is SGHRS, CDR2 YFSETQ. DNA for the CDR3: TGCGCCAGCAGCTTGGGGCACACGGGGTTCGCTGAAGCTTTCTTT. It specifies CASSLGHTGFAEAFF.

The CDR3 protein is CASSLEQASVSGELFF. CDR3 coding DNA: TGCGCCAGCAGCTTGGAACAGGCGAGTGTCTCCGGGGAGCTGTTTTTT. The rearrangement uses TRBV5-1 and TRBJ2-2; possible D gene TRBD1, 5 bases. V shed 0 bases and J shed 6 bases, with 15 bases lying between them. This CDR3 has 16 amino acids. Germline CDR1 SGHRS, CDR2 YFSETQ.

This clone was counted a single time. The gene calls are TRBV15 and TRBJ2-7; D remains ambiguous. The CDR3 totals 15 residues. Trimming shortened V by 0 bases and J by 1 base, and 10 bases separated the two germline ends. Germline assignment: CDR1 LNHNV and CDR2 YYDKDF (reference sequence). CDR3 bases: TGTGCCACCAGCAGAGAGGCGGCCTCATCCTACGAGCAGTACTTC. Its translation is CATSREAASSYEQYF.